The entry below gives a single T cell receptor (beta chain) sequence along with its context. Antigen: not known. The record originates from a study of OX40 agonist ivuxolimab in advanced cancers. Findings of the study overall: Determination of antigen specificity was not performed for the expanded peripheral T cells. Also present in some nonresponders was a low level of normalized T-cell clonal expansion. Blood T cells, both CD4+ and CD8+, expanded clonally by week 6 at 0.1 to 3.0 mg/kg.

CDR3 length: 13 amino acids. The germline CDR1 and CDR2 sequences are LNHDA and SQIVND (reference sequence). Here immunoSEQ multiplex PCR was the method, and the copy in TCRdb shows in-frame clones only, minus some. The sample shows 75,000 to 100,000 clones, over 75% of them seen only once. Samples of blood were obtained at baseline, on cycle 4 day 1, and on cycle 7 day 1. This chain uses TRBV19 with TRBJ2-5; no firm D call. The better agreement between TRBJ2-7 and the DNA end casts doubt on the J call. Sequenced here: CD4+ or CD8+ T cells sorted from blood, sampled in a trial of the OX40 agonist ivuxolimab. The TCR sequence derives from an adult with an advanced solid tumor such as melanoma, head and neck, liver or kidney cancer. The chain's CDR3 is CASSIDLSYEQYF. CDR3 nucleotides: TGTGCCAGTAGTATAGATCTGAGCTACGAGCAGTACTTC.